This T cell receptor beta chain was retrieved from a study of cytomegalovirus exposure and HLA in healthy donors. Study findings and constraints: TCR beta V- and J-gene trimming was later associated with a missense DCLRE1C variant. The study labeled roughly 160 TCR beta chains cytomegalovirus-associated. Productive status was seen about 90% or about 30% of the time for most TCR beta V segments in an earlier analysis. By a later analysis, the bulk of CMV-associated TCR beta chains appeared HLA-restricted.

60 Vbeta and 13 Jbeta primers were used in PCR. Assay: immunoSEQ multiplex PCR; the TCRdb copy retains only in-frame clones and omits some. The repertoire consists of about 110,000 clones, with roughly four fifths occurring once and the leading ten covering around 3%. As concerns this clone: Its antigen is undetermined.

CDR3 size: 16 residues. From germline, CDR1 is LNHDA and CDR2 SQIVND (reference sequence). V lost 5 bases and J lost 3; bases outside the gene matches: 11. Material for sequencing was PBMCs. The receptor comes from a male donor in good health and CMV-seropositive. This chain connects TRBV19 to TRBJ1-1; TRBD1 matches at 8 bases. CDR3 sequence reads: CASSGTDRVVYTEAFF. The CDR3 bases are TGTGCCAGTAGTGGGACGGACAGGGTTGTGTACACTGAAGCTTTCTTT.